This T cell receptor beta chain was captured by sequencing in a study of T cells after posttransplantation cyclophosphamide. General study results and limits: After PTCy, TRB diversity resembled that of CNI/methotrexate controls. Donor CD8+ memory clones often dominated recipient blood repertoires at later times. Skin or GI-infiltrating T cells shared few TRB sequences with blood.

Germline V CDR1 and CDR2: MGHDK, SYGVNS. Trimming stripped 3 bases from V and 5 bases from J, with 14 bases between. The CDR3 length is 15 residues. Method: immunoSEQ multiplex PCR; TCRdb's copy keeps in-frame clones and lacks some. The sample contains 20,000 to 25,000 clones, none of them singletons. This clone was observed many times. Its antigen is still unknown. The related graft donor's blood sample was taken on the day of bone marrow donation. This receptor was taken from a woman aged 55-75 years in good health, CMV-negative, and a related stem cell transplant donor. The chain couples TRBV25-1 to TRBJ2-1, with unresolved D. The specimen was PBMCs. CDR3 residues: CASSDYLSIHNEQFF. CDR3 bases: TGTGCCAGCAGTGACTATCTAAGCATACACAATGAGCAGTTCTTC.